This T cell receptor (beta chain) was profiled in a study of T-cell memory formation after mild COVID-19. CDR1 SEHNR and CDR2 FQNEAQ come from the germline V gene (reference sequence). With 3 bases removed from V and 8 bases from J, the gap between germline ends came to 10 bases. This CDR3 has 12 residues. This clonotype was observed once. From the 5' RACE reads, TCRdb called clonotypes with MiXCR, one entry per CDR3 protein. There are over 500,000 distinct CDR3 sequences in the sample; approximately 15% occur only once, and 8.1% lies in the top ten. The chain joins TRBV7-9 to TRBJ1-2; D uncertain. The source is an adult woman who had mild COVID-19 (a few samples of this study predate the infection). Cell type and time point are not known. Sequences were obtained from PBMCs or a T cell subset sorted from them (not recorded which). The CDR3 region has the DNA TGTGCCAGCAGCTTTGCCGGCCAGGGCTACACCTTC. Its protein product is CASSFAGQGYTF.